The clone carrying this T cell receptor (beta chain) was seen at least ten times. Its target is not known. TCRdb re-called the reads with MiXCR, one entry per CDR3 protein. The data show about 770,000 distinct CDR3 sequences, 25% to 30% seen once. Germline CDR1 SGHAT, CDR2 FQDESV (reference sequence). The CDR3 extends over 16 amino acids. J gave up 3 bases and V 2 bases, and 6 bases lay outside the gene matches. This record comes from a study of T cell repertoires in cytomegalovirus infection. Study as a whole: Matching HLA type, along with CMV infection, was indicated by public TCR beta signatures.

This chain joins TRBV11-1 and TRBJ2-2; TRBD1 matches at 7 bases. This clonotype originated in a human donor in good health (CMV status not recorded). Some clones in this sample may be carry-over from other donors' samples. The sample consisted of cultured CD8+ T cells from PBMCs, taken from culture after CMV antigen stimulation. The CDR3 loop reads CASSLSQGEYTGELFF. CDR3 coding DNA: TGTGCCAGCAGCTTATCGCAGGGGGAGTACACCGGGGAGCTGTTTTTT.